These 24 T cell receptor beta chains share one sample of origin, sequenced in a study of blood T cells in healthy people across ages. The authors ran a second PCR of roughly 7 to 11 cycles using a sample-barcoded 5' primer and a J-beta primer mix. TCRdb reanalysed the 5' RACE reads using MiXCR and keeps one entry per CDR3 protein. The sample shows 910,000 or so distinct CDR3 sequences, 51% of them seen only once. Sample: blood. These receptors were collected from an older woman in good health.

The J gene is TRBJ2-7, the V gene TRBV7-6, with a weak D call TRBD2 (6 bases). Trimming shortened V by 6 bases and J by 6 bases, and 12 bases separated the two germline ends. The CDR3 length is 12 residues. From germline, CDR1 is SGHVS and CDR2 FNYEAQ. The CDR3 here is CASSKLASEQYF. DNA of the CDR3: TGTGCCAGCAGTAAACTAGCATCCGAGCAGTACTTC.

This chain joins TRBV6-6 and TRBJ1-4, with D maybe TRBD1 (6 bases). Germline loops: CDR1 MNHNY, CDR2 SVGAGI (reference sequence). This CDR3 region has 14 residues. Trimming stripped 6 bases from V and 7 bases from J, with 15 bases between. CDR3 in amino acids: CASSPRDISEKLFF. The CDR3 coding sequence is TGTGCCAGCAGCCCTAGGGACATTAGTGAAAAACTGTTTTTT.

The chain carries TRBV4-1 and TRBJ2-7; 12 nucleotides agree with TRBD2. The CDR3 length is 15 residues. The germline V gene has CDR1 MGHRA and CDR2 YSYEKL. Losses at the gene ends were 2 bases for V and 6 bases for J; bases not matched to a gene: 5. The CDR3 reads CASSQLAGGPGEQYF. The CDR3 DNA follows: TGCGCCAGCAGCCAACTAGCGGGAGGGCCGGGCGAGCAGTACTTC.

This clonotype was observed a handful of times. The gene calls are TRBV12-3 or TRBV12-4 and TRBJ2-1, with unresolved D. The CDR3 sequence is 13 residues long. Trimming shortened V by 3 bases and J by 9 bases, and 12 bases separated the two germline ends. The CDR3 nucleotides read TGTGCCAGCAGTTTGACCGCTGGTCTTGAGCAGTTCTTC. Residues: CASSLTAGLEQFF.

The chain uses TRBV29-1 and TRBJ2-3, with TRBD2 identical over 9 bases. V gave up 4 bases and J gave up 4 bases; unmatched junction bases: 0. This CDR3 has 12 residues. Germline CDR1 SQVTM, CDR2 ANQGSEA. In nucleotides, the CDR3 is TGCAGCGTTGTAGCGGGGGCAGATACGCAGTATTTT. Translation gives CSVVAGADTQYF.

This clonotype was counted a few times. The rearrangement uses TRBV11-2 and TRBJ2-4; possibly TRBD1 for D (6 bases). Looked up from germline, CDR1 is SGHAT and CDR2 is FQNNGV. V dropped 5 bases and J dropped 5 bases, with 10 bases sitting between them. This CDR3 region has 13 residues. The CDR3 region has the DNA TGTGCCAGCAGCACATACAGGGAAAACATTCAGTACTTC. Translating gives CASSTYRENIQYF.

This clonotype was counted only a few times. The CDR3 here is CASSRTSESSYEQYF. The CDR3, as DNA: TGTGCCAGCAGCCGGACTAGCGAGAGCTCCTACGAGCAGTACTTC. The chain uses TRBV6-5 and TRBJ2-7; 9 bases fit TRBD2. The germline gives CDR1 MNHEY, CDR2 SVGAGI. J lost 0 bases, V lost 6 bases, and 6 bases had no gene match. CDR3 length: 15 residues.

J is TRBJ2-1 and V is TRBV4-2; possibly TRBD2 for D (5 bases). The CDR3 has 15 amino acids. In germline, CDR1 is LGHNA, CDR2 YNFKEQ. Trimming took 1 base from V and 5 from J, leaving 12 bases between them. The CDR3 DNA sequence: TGTGCCAGCAGCCAAGCGGGGAACCAGGACAATGAGCAGTTCTTC. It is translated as CASSQAGNQDNEQFF.

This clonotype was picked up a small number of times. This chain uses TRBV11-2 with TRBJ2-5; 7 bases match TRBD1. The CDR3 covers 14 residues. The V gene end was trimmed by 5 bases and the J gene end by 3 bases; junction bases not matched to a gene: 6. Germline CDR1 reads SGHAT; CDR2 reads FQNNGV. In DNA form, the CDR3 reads TGTGCCAGCAGCCCCCCGGGGACAGAAGAGACCCAGTACTTC. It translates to CASSPPGTEETQYF.

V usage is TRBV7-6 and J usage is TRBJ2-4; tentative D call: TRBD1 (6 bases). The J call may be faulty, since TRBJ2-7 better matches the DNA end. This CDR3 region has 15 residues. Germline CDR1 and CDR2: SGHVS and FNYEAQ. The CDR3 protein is CASSPQDSRGYEQYF. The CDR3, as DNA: TGTGCCAGCAGCCCCCAGGACAGTCGTGGCTACGAGCAGTACTTC.

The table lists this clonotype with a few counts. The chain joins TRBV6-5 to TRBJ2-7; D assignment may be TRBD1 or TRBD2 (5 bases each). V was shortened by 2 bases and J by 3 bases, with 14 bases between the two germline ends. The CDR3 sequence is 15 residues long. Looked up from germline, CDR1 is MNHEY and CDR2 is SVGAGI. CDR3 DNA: TGTGCCAGCAGTTACAGTCGGGGCAGAAGCTACGAGCAGTACTTC. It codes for CASSYSRGRSYEQYF.

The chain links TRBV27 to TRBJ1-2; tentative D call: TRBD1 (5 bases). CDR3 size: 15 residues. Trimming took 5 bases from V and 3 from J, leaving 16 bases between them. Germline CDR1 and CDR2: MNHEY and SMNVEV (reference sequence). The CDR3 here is CASSPGGLMDYGYTF. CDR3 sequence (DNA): TGTGCCAGCAGTCCCGGGGGGTTGATGGACTATGGCTACACCTTC.

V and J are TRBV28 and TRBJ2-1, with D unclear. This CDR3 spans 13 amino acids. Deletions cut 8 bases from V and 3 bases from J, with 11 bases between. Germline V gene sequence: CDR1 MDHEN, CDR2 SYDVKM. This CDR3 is CASAAGVYNEQFF. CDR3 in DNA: TGTGCCAGCGCGGCAGGAGTCTACAATGAGCAGTTCTTC.

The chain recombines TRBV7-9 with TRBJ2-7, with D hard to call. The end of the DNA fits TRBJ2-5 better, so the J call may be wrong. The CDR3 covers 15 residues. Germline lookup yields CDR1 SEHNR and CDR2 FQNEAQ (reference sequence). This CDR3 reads CASSPLIGVEETQYF. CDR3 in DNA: TGTGCCAGCAGCCCCCTAATTGGCGTTGAGGAGACCCAGTACTTC.

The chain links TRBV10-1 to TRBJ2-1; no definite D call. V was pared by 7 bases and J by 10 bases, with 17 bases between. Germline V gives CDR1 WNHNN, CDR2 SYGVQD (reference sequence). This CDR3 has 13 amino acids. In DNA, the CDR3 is TGCGCCAGCAATACGCCTGGGGTGGGCGAGCAGTTCTTC. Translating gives CASNTPGVGEQFF.

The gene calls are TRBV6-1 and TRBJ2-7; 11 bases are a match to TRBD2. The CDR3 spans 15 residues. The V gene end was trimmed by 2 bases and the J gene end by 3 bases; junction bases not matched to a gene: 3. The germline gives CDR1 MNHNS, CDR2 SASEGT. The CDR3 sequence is CASSERTSGSYEQYF. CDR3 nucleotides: TGTGCCAGCAGTGAACGAACTAGCGGGAGCTACGAGCAGTACTTC.

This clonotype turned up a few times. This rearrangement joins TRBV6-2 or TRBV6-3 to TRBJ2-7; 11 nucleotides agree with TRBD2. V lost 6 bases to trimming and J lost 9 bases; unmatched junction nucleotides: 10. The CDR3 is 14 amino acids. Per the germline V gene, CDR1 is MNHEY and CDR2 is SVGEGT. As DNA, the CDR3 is TGTGCCAGCAGGCTAGCGGGAGGAGGTGAAGGGCAGTACTTC. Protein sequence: CASRLAGGGEGQYF.

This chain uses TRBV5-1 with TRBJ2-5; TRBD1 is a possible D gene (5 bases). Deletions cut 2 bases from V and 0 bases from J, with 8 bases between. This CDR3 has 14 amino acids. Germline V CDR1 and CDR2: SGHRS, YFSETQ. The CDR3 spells CASSLQVNQETQYF. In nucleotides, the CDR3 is TGCGCCAGCAGCTTACAGGTGAACCAAGAGACCCAGTACTTC.

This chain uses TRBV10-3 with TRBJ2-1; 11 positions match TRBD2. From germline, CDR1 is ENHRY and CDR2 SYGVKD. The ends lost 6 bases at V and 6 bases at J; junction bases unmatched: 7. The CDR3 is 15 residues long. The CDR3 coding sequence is TGTGCCATCAGAACACTAGCGGGAGAAGGCAATGAGCAGTTCTTC. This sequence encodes CAIRTLAGEGNEQFF.

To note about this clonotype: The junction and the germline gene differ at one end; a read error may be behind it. CDR3 coding DNA: TGCGCCGGCAGCTCGGACCCTAGCGGGCAGCGGTATGAGCAGTTCTTC. It encodes CAGSSDPSGQRYEQFF. The V call is TRBV5-1, the J call TRBJ2-1; 8 positions match TRBD2. The CDR3 has 16 residues. Per the germline V gene, CDR1 is SGHRS and CDR2 is YFSETQ.

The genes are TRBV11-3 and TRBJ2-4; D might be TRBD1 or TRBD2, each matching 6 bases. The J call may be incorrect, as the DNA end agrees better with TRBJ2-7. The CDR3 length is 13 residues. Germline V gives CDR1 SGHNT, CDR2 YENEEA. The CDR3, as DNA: TGTGCCAGCAGCAAAAGCAGGGGAGGCGAGCAGTACTTC. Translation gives CASSKSRGGEQYF.

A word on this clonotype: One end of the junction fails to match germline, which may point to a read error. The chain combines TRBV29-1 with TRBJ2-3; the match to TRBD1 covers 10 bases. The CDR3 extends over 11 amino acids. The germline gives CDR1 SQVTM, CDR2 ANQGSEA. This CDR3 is CGVAGTGAVYF. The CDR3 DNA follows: TGCGGCGTTGCCGGGACAGGGGCGGTGTATTTT.

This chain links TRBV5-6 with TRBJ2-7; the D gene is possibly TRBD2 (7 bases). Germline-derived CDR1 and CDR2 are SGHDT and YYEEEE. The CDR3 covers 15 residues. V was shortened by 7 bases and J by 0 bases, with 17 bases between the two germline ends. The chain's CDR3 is CASEGGAEDSYEQYF. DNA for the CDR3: TGTGCCAGCGAGGGGGGGGCAGAAGACTCCTACGAGCAGTACTTC.

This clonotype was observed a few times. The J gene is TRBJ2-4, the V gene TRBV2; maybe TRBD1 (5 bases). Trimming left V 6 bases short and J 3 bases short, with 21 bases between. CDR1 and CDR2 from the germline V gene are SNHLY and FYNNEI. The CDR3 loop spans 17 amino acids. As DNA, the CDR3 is TGTGCCAGCAGACACTATGAGACAGCTAGTGACAAAAACATTCAGTACTTC. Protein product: CASRHYETASDKNIQYF.